This T cell receptor beta chain was captured by sequencing in a study of radiation and T cells in renal cell carcinoma. Produced via immunoSEQ multiplex PCR; TCRdb's table is partial and in-frame only. The table lists some 100,000 clones, 70% to 85% of them singletons. Germline trimming cut 6 bases from V and 1 base from J; bases unmatched to any gene: 4. Per the germline V gene, CDR1 is MNHGY and CDR2 is SVAAGI. The CDR3 extends over 14 amino acids. Regarding time point: blood 4 weeks post-SBRT, at nephrectomy. The treatment denotes: 15 Gy SBRT to primary tumor, nephrectomy 4 weeks later. The patient's renal cell carcinoma had clear cell pathology.

J is TRBJ1-1 and V is TRBV6-9; 8 positions agree with TRBD1. This receptor was obtained from a man aged 60 to 75 with renal cell carcinoma. This material consisted of blood, taken from a patient whose treatment included radiotherapy and nephrectomy. The CDR3, as DNA: TGTGCCAGCAGCCACAGGGGGTCGAACACTGAAGCTTTCTTT. Amino acids: CASSHRGSNTEAFF.